These 32 T cell receptor beta chains were all obtained from the same sample, sequenced in a study of Graves' ophthalmopathy and Graves' hyperthyroidism. Beta-chain TCR CDR3 regions were amplified from RNA transcripts. RT-PCR in the first round used HTBI primers; a second-round multiplex PCR followed. TCRdb processed the multiplex PCR reads anew with MiXCR; each CDR3 protein has one entry. The sample consists of 1 million to 1.3 million distinct CDR3 sequences, around a third of them appearing once. Sample: peripheral blood or thyroid tissue (not recorded which). These receptors came from an adult man with Graves' hyperthyroidism.

The chain recombines TRBV24-1 with TRBJ1-1; 8 bases agree with TRBD1. With V trimmed by 10 bases and J by 4 bases, 16 bases remained unmatched. Germline lookup yields CDR1 KGHDR and CDR2 SFDVKD. This CDR3 comprises 16 residues. CDR3 loop: CATGTGGDRRITEAFF. CDR3 DNA: TGTGCCACGGGAACCGGCGGGGACAGGAGGATCACTGAAGCTTTCTTT.

This clonotype has just a few counts. The chain carries TRBV27 and TRBJ1-5; 8 nucleotides agree with TRBD1. J lost 7 bases, V lost 6 bases, and 14 bases had no gene match. Germline values: CDR1 MNHEY, CDR2 SMNVEV (reference sequence). CDR3 length equals 16 residues. The CDR3 protein is CASSKVPQGAVQPQHF. The CDR3 region has the DNA TGTGCCAGCAGCAAAGTCCCCCAGGGGGCTGTCCAGCCCCAGCATTTT.

This clonotype was counted ten times or more. The V call is TRBV20-1, the J call TRBJ1-1; unclear D gene. Trimming took 6 bases from V and 0 from J, leaving 11 bases between them. From germline, CDR1 is DFQATT and CDR2 SNEGSKA (reference sequence). This CDR3 comprises 13 residues. Written as DNA, the CDR3 is TGCAGTGCACTGCCTCTCCTGAACACTGAAGCTTTCTTT. Translating gives CSALPLLNTEAFF.

This clonotype appeared many times. The chain combines TRBV24-1 with TRBJ1-5; 12 bases map to TRBD1. The CDR3 sequence is 15 residues long. The V segment lost 3 bases and the J segment 7 bases; nucleotides outside the gene matches: 3. Germline lookup yields CDR1 KGHDR and CDR2 SFDVKD. The CDR3 DNA follows: TGTGCCACCAGTGATGGGACAGGGGGCCCCCAGCCCCAGCATTTT. Translating it yields CATSDGTGGPQPQHF.

This clonotype was counted a few times. CDR3 in amino acids: CASSESSSGSVYEQYF. DNA for the CDR3: TGTGCCAGCAGTGAATCGTCTAGCGGGAGTGTCTACGAGCAGTACTTC. The rearrangement joins TRBV25-1 to TRBJ2-7, with 10 bases fitting TRBD2. In germline, CDR1 is MGHDK, CDR2 SYGVNS. This CDR3 is 16 amino acids long. V was pared by 1 base and J by 3 bases, with 6 bases of the junction left unmatched.

This clonotype was observed many times. The gene calls are TRBV7-2 and TRBJ2-2; D is unresolved. Germline CDR1 reads SGHTA; CDR2 reads FQGNSA. The CDR3 covers 13 residues. V gave up 0 bases and J gave up 5 bases, with 4 bases separating them. CDR3 DNA sequence: TGTGCCAGCAGCTTAGCTTTTACCGGGGAGCTGTTTTTT. Translation: CASSLAFTGELFF.

This clonotype was counted many times. This sequence joins TRBV6-5 and TRBJ1-5; D is ambiguous. Germline V gives CDR1 MNHEY, CDR2 SVGAGI. V lost 2 bases and J lost 5, with 7 bases in between. The CDR3 has 13 amino acids. This chain's CDR3 is CASSYRVDQPQHF. The CDR3 DNA reads as TGTGCCAGCAGTTACCGGGTAGATCAGCCCCAGCATTTT.

This clonotype was seen ten or more times. The CDR3 sequence: CASSRGWDSYNSPLHF. CDR3 bases: TGTGCCAGCAGCCGTGGATGGGACAGCTATAATTCACCCCTCCACTTT. The chain couples TRBV7-6 to TRBJ1-6, with 7 nucleotides matching TRBD1. CDR1 is SGHVS and CDR2 is FNYEAQ in the germline V gene. The V and J ends lost 5 bases and 3 bases, in that order; junction bases with no gene match: 7. This CDR3 is 16 amino acids long.

This clonotype was seen only a few times. The chain employs TRBV6-2 or TRBV6-3 and TRBJ2-7, with 10 bases identical to TRBD1. Losses at the gene ends were 7 bases for V and 3 bases for J; bases not matched to a gene: 3. Germline V gene data show CDR1 as MNHEY and CDR2 as SVGEGT. The length of the CDR3 is 13 residues. The DNA of the CDR3 is TGTGCCAGCATGCGGACAGGGGGCTACGAGCAGTACTTC. Translation: CASMRTGGYEQYF.

This clonotype appeared once. The chain has TRBV27 and TRBJ1-1; 8 nucleotides match TRBD1. CDR3 size: 15 residues. Unmatched junction bases numbered 12, after V lost 6 bases and J lost 6 bases. The germline gives CDR1 MNHEY, CDR2 SMNVEV (reference sequence). In DNA, the CDR3 is TGTGCCAGCAGCTTCGGGTCAGGGGGCGCATCTGAAGCTTTCTTT. The encoded protein is CASSFGSGGASEAFF.

In this sample, this clonotype turned up many times. V and J are TRBV12-3 or TRBV12-4 and TRBJ2-7; no clear D gene. CDR3 size: 13 residues. V shed 5 bases and J shed 2 bases, with 10 bases lying between them. The CDR3 reads CASSRRITYEQYF. In DNA form, the CDR3 reads TGTGCCAGCAGTCGACGGATCACCTACGAGCAGTACTTC.

The rearrangement uses TRBV7-9 and TRBJ2-5, with 10 bases identical to TRBD2. Gene TRBJ2-1 matches the end of the DNA better, so the J call may be wrong. Germline V gives CDR1 SEHNR, CDR2 FQNEAQ (reference sequence). The CDR3 loop spans 17 amino acids. The CDR3 DNA is TGTGCCAGCATCACCTCCTCCGGGACTAGCGTAGCCGATGAGCAGTTCTTC. Its translation: CASITSSGTSVADEQFF.

The CDR3 region has the DNA TGTGCCAGTAGGGGCCGGGGGGGGCAGACCAATGATCAGCCCCAGCATTTT. Translated: CASRGRGGQTNDQPQHF. The chain uses TRBV19 and TRBJ1-5; possibly TRBD1 for D (6 bases). Germline-derived CDR1 and CDR2 are LNHDA and SQIVND (reference sequence). This CDR3 is built from 17 residues. The V end lost 6 bases, the J end lost 5 bases, and 23 bases lay between the germline ends.

The CDR3 DNA is TGCGCCAGCAGCGCCGGACAGGGAGGTGAAGCTTTCTTT. It encodes CASSAGQGGEAFF. V and J are TRBV5-1 and TRBJ1-1; 8 bases align to TRBD1. From germline, CDR1 is SGHRS and CDR2 YFSETQ. Trimming cost V 4 bases and J 7 bases; bases outside gene matches: 6. The CDR3 runs 13 residues.

This clonotype was found once. The junction departs from germline at one end; a sequencing error may be responsible. The chain joins TRBV25-1 to TRBJ2-7; TRBD2 is a possible D gene (5 bases). Looked up from germline, CDR1 is MGHDK and CDR2 is SYGVNS. CDR3 length equals 15 residues. CDR3 DNA: TGTGCCATCAGTTTAAGGGCGGGCCTATACTACGAGCAGTACTTC. It specifies CAISLRAGLYYEQYF.

There are many counts of this clonotype. This chain connects TRBV15 to TRBJ1-1; TRBD1 is a possible D gene (6 bases). Germline V gene sequence: CDR1 LNHNV, CDR2 YYDKDF (reference sequence). This CDR3 contains 14 residues. Deletions cut 5 bases from V and 4 bases from J, with 14 bases between. The CDR3 loop reads CATSGQGMGTEAFF. In nucleotides, the CDR3 is TGTGCCACCAGCGGTCAGGGGATGGGCACTGAAGCTTTCTTT.

This clonotype was counted ten times or more. The chain carries TRBV9 and TRBJ1-3, with D uncertain. CDR1 and CDR2 (germline): SGDLS, YYNGEE. The CDR3 loop spans 15 amino acids. V lost 0 bases and J lost 0, with 7 bases in between. CDR3 protein: CASSVVSDSGNTIYF. Here the CDR3 DNA reads TGTGCCAGCAGCGTAGTTTCAGACTCTGGAAACACCATATATTTT. Full variable domain (missing parts from reference TRBV9 and TRBJ1-3): DSGVTQTPKHLITATGQRVTLRCSPRSGDLSVYWYQQSLDQGLQFLIQYYNGEERAKGNILERFSAQQFPDLHSELNLSSLELGDSALYFCASSVVSDSGNTIYFGEGSWLTVV.

This clonotype appeared many times. J is TRBJ1-2 and V is TRBV7-2; the D gene is possibly TRBD1 (5 bases). This CDR3 has 13 residues. Germline V lookup: CDR1 SGHTA, CDR2 FQGNSA. V was pared by 2 bases and J by 8 bases, with 12 bases between. CDR3 DNA sequence: TGTGCCAGCAGCTTACAGGACAACCGGGGCTACACCTTC. As protein: CASSLQDNRGYTF. Using reference TRBV7-2 and TRBJ1-2 for the parts outside the CDR3, the full variable domain is GAGVSQSPSNKVTEKGKDVELRCDPISGHTALYWYRQSLGQGLEFLIYFQGNSAPDKSGLPSDRFSAERTGGSVSTLTIQRTQQEDSAVYLCASSLQDNRGYTFGSGTRLTVV.

This chain uses TRBV19 with TRBJ2-2, with a tentative D call TRBD1 (6 bases). Germline V lookup: CDR1 LNHDA, CDR2 SQIVND (reference sequence). The CDR3 consists of 14 residues. V shed 7 bases and J shed 2 bases, with 11 bases lying between them. This CDR3 is CASNRDFNTGELFF. In DNA form, the CDR3 reads TGTGCCAGTAACAGGGATTTCAACACCGGGGAGCTGTTTTTT.

V gene TRBV29-1 combines with J gene TRBJ2-5; 9 bases line up with TRBD1. V was clipped by 8 bases and J by 0 bases; unmatched bases: 7. The CDR3 loop spans 14 amino acids. From germline, CDR1 is SQVTM and CDR2 ANQGSEA. This CDR3 is CSQEGQGNQETQYF. CDR3 in DNA: TGCAGCCAAGAGGGACAGGGAAACCAAGAGACCCAGTACTTC.

A remark on this clonotype: A read error is possible here, since a much larger clone lies one base away. Likely a read error: the CDR3 ends without its conserved phenylalanine or tryptophan. It is unclear where the CDR3 begins or ends on the DNA, so no DNA is shown, and the CDR3 is as TCRdb lists it. Here the CDR3 reads CASSDPIRG. The gene calls are TRBV6-6 and TRBJ2-7; the table gives TRBD1 as D, unverified against the DNA. The CDR3 adds up to 9 amino acids, both ends counted. The germline CDR1 and CDR2 sequences are MNHNY and SVGAGI (reference sequence).

This clonotype was seen repeatedly, ten times or more. The gene calls are TRBV12-3 or TRBV12-4 and TRBJ1-5, with D unclear. The CDR3 covers 13 residues. The V end was cut by 5 bases, the J end by 11 bases, with 16 bases between. This CDR3 reads CASSNTPDPAQHF. The CDR3 DNA sequence: TGTGCCAGCAGTAATACACCGGACCCAGCCCAGCATTTT.

This clonotype was detected once. This chain connects TRBV19 to TRBJ2-2; D might be TRBD2 (5 bases). V was trimmed by 5 bases and J by 8 bases, leaving 12 bases between them. In germline, CDR1 is LNHDA, CDR2 SQIVND (reference sequence). The CDR3 is made up of 13 amino acids. The CDR3 DNA follows: TGTGCCAGTAGTGAGCGGTCAGTGGGGGAGCTGTTTTTT. It encodes CASSERSVGELFF.

This clonotype was observed a few times. V is TRBV15 and J is TRBJ1-6; tentatively, D is TRBD1 (6 bases). The CDR3 has 16 residues. The germline V gene encodes CDR1 LNHNV and CDR2 YYDKDF (reference sequence). With 0 bases removed from V and 8 bases from J, the gap between germline ends came to 14 bases. The CDR3 sequence: CATSRDRAGADSPLHF. The CDR3 coding sequence is TGTGCCACCAGCAGAGATCGGGCAGGGGCAGATTCACCCCTCCACTTT. Variable domain in full (rest from reference TRBV15 and TRBJ1-6): DAMVIQNPRYQVTQFGKPVTLSCSQTLNHNVMYWYQQKSSQAPKLLFHYYDKDFNNEADTPDNFQSRRPNTSFCFLDIRSPGLGDTAMYLCATSRDRAGADSPLHFGNGTRLTVT.

This clonotype occurred many times. V and J are TRBV15 and TRBJ1-1; D is possibly TRBD1 (5 bases). The V gene lost 4 bases and the J gene lost 4 bases, with 16 bases spanning the gap. CDR1 is LNHNV and CDR2 is YYDKDF in the germline V gene (reference sequence). The CDR3 spans 15 residues. Here the CDR3 DNA reads TGTGCCACCAGCACCGTGGGGGTCGGGGGCACTGAAGCTTTCTTT. This codes for CATSTVGVGGTEAFF.

V is TRBV25-1 and J is TRBJ1-6; D possibly corresponds to TRBD1 (5 bases). Trimming stripped 3 bases from V and 7 bases from J, with 13 bases between. The germline CDR1 and CDR2 sequences are MGHDK and SYGVNS. This CDR3 has 15 amino acids. The CDR3 DNA is TGTGCCAGCAGTGATGGTGGGGGGAGCAATTCACCCCTCCACTTT. Protein: CASSDGGGSNSPLHF.

This clonotype was counted a single time. This chain uses TRBV2 with TRBJ2-5; TRBD1 matches at 9 bases. The germline V gene has CDR1 SNHLY and CDR2 FYNNEI. After removal of 5 bases from V and 9 bases from J, the junction contained 10 bases not matched to a gene. CDR3 size: 14 residues. The CDR3 reads CASSPARQGGSQYF. The CDR3 DNA sequence: TGTGCCAGCAGTCCGGCCCGACAGGGGGGATCCCAGTACTTC.

This clonotype was seen only a few times. The chain couples TRBV29-1 to TRBJ1-2, with 7 bases aligning to TRBD1. Trimming at V came to 8 bases and at J to 5 bases, leaving 5 bases not matched to a gene. Germline values: CDR1 SQVTM, CDR2 ANQGSEA. There are 11 residues in the CDR3. The CDR3 loop is CSTGTEYGYTF. In DNA form, the CDR3 reads TGCAGCACAGGGACAGAATATGGCTACACCTTC.

This clonotype was seen at least ten times. The chain is built from TRBV15 and TRBJ2-7, with 10 bases aligning to TRBD2. The length of the CDR3 is 17 residues. V was pared by 8 bases and J by 2 bases, with 15 bases of the junction left unmatched. Germline CDR1 reads LNHNV; CDR2 reads YYDKDF (reference sequence). The CDR3 DNA reads TGTGCCACCCCCGGGACTAGCGACAACCTACCGGCCTACGAGCAGTACTTC. Amino acids: CATPGTSDNLPAYEQYF.

Ten or more counts support this clonotype. This chain connects TRBV9 to TRBJ1-1, with D uncertain. This CDR3 is 13 amino acids long. V gave up 3 bases and J gave up 4 bases, with 10 bases separating them. CDR1 and CDR2 from the germline V gene are SGDLS and YYNGEE. CDR3 in amino acids: CASSAEGATEAFF. CDR3 sequence (DNA): TGTGCCAGCAGCGCGGAGGGCGCCACTGAAGCTTTCTTT.

The V gene is TRBV7-2, the J gene TRBJ1-4; no clear D gene. The V and J ends lost 0 bases and 11 bases respectively, with 7 bases between them. The CDR3 has 12 residues. The germline CDR1 and CDR2 sequences are SGHTA and FQGNSA. CDR3 nucleotide sequence: TGTGCCAGCAGCTTAGCCTGGGAGAAACTGTTTTTT. It codes for CASSLAWEKLFF.

This clonotype was observed a few times. V usage is TRBV12-3 or TRBV12-4 and J usage is TRBJ1-2, with a possible D match to TRBD1 (5 bases). This CDR3 contains 17 residues. Trimming cost V 8 bases and J 3 bases, with 25 bases left between them. This CDR3 is CASGGDVGQGRHYGYTF. For the CDR3, the DNA is TGTGCCAGCGGAGGGGACGTTGGGCAGGGTCGTCACTATGGCTACACCTTC.